The 15 T cell receptor beta chains below come from one sample, sequenced in a study of blood T cell repertoires in COVID-19. Only in-frame clones appear in the TCRdb table, and some are missing; sequencing was by immunoSEQ multiplex PCR. Of about 58,000 clones in the sample, under 90% were seen once. The sequencing sample was made of peripheral blood. These receptors came from a man aged 35 to 55 with active COVID-19.

The CDR3 protein is CASGGGTYNEQFF. CDR3 coding DNA: TGCGCCAGCGGAGGCGGAACCTACAATGAGCAGTTCTTC. J is TRBJ2-1 and V is TRBV10-2; a possible D gene is TRBD2 (5 bases). The CDR3 has 13 residues. Germline V gene sequence: CDR1 WSHSY, CDR2 SAAADI. The ends were cut back, 8 bases at V and 2 bases at J, with 10 bases in the middle.

This clone has a single count. The CDR3 here is CAGGSDRGSDTQYF. Written as DNA, the CDR3 is TGTGCCGGCGGTTCGGACAGGGGTTCAGATACGCAGTATTTT. The chain is built from TRBV6-5 and TRBJ2-3, with 9 bases lining up with TRBD1. V lost 11 bases to trimming and J lost 4 bases; unmatched junction nucleotides: 10. CDR1 MNHEY and CDR2 SVGAGI come from the germline V gene. This CDR3 has 14 amino acids.

The chain links TRBV7-3 to TRBJ2-1, with TRBD2 matching over 10 bases. Per germline, CDR1 SGHTA and CDR2 FQGTGA. The CDR3 loop spans 17 amino acids. Losses at the gene ends were 5 bases for V and 5 bases for J; bases not matched to a gene: 12. CDR3 region: CASSHSLAGGGNNEQFF. The CDR3 DNA sequence: TGTGCCAGCAGCCACTCGTTAGCGGGAGGCGGAAACAATGAGCAGTTCTTC.

The chain uses TRBV7-8 and TRBJ2-7; D perhaps matches TRBD1 (6 bases). Germline V CDR1 and CDR2: SGHVS, FQNEAQ. This CDR3 comprises 14 residues. With 2 bases removed from V and 2 bases from J, the gap between germline ends came to 10 bases. DNA of the CDR3: TGTGCCAGCAGCTTACGCAGGGGACCCTACGAGCAGTACTTC. Translated, it gives CASSLRRGPYEQYF. Drawing the rest from reference TRBV7-8 and TRBJ2-7, the complete variable domain is GAGVSQSPRYKVAKRGQDVALRCDPISGHVSLFWYQQALGQGPEFLTYFQNEAQLDKSGLPSDRFFAERPEGSVSTLKIQRTQQEDSAVYLCASSLRRGPYEQYFGPGTRLTVT.

The chain links TRBV10-3 to TRBJ2-7; TRBD2 matches at 14 bases. The length of the CDR3 is 16 residues. The junction had 12 bases not matched to a gene; V was cut back by 10 bases and J by 4 bases. Germline-derived CDR1 and CDR2 are ENHRY and SYGVKD. CDR3 in amino acids: CATQGTSGSSTYEQYF. The CDR3 coding sequence is TGTGCCACCCAGGGGACTAGCGGGAGCTCAACTTACGAGCAGTACTTC.

The J gene is TRBJ1-1, the V gene TRBV14; TRBD1 aligns across 8 bases. The CDR3 covers 14 residues. V was pared by 7 bases and J by 6 bases, with 10 bases of the junction left unmatched. CDR1 is SGHDN and CDR2 is FVKESK in the germline V gene. The CDR3, as DNA: TGTGCCAGCAATTCAGGGGGCGCAGCCTCTGAAGCTTTCTTT. The encoded protein is CASNSGGAASEAFF. Complete variable domain (other parts from reference TRBV14 and TRBJ1-1): EAGVTQFPSHSVIEKGQTVTLRCDPISGHDNLYWYRRVMGKEIKFLLHFVKESKQDESGMPNNRFLAERTGGTYSTLKVQPAELEDSGVYFCASNSGGAASEAFFGQGTRLTVV.

The rearrangement uses TRBV5-1 and TRBJ2-1; possible D gene TRBD1, 6 bases. From germline, CDR1 is SGHRS and CDR2 YFSETQ. Deletions cut 2 bases from V and 0 bases from J, with 9 bases between. This CDR3 is 15 amino acids long. The CDR3 DNA sequence: TGCGCCAGCAGCTTAGGGGGAGTCTCCTACAATGAGCAGTTCTTC. The encoded protein is CASSLGGVSYNEQFF.

J is TRBJ1-1 and V is TRBV12-5; D remains ambiguous. CDR3 length: 14 residues. Trimming removed 1 base at V and 1 base at J, with 7 bases between. Germline lookup yields CDR1 LGHNT and CDR2 FRNRAP. CDR3 DNA: TGTGCTAGTGGTTTGGGAACACGGAACACTGAAGCTTTCTTT. Protein product: CASGLGTRNTEAFF.

This clone was observed a few times. The CDR3 here is CATSYLQGSDGYTF. CDR3 coding DNA: TGTGCCACTTCATATTTACAGGGGTCCGATGGCTACACCTTC. V is TRBV6-6 and J is TRBJ1-2, with 7 bases matching TRBD1. The V segment lost 10 bases and the J segment 6 bases; nucleotides outside the gene matches: 14. This CDR3 is built from 14 residues. Germline CDR1 MNHNY, CDR2 SVGAGI (reference sequence).

The gene calls are TRBV7-8 and TRBJ1-3; D not resolved. This CDR3 comprises 15 residues. Germline V gives CDR1 SGHVS, CDR2 FQNEAQ. V was clipped by 2 bases and J by 7 bases, with 15 bases between them. The CDR3, as DNA: TGTGCCAGCAGCTTAAAACCGGGATTAGGCAACACCATATATTTT. This encodes CASSLKPGLGNTIYF.

J is TRBJ2-3 and V is TRBV10-1; D perhaps matches TRBD1 (6 bases). Trimming took 2 bases from V and 1 from J, leaving 10 bases between them. Germline values: CDR1 WNHNN, CDR2 SYGVQD (reference sequence). This CDR3 contains 15 residues. This CDR3 is CASSENPGGTDTQYF. The CDR3 nucleotides are TGCGCCAGCAGTGAGAATCCAGGGGGCACAGATACGCAGTATTTT.

In its sample, this clone was seen a few times. This chain joins TRBV27 and TRBJ1-1; D perhaps matches TRBD1 (5 bases). Germline loops: CDR1 MNHEY, CDR2 SMNVEV (reference sequence). V was cut by 3 bases and J by 1 base, with 15 bases left in between. CDR3 length: 16 amino acids. The CDR3 protein is CASSFSVDRRNTEAFF. The CDR3 region has the DNA TGTGCCAGCAGTTTCTCAGTCGACAGAAGGAACACTGAAGCTTTCTTT.

This chain joins TRBV27 and TRBJ2-3; D remains ambiguous. V was cut by 6 bases and J by 11 bases, with 18 bases left in between. This CDR3 has 13 residues. Per the germline V gene, CDR1 is MNHEY and CDR2 is SMNVEV (reference sequence). The CDR3 region is CASRTRAGPWQYF. DNA of the CDR3: TGTGCCAGCAGGACCCGAGCAGGCCCTTGGCAGTATTTT.

This chain links TRBV18 with TRBJ2-2; TRBD1 matches at 10 bases. Germline assignment: CDR1 KGHSH and CDR2 LQKENI. V shed 4 bases, J shed 3 bases, and the junction held 2 bases outside the gene matches. The CDR3 loop spans 15 amino acids. CDR3 nucleotides: TGTGCCAGCTCACACGGGACAGGGGACACCGGGGAGCTGTTTTTT. Protein product: CASSHGTGDTGELFF.

This clone was counted only a few times. The V call is TRBV24-1, the J call TRBJ2-1; tentatively, D is TRBD2 (6 bases). V was trimmed by 4 bases and J by 11 bases, leaving 14 bases between them. This CDR3 is built from 13 residues. Germline V gene lookup returns CDR1 KGHDR and CDR2 SFDVKD. This CDR3 is CATSDRGLPKQFF. The CDR3, as DNA: TGTGCCACCAGTGACCGGGGACTGCCGAAGCAGTTCTTC.